The rows below give T cell receptor beta chains drawn from one sample of a study of shared clonotypes between healthy human individuals. Only in-frame clones appear in the TCRdb table, and some are missing; sequencing was by immunoSEQ multiplex PCR. The sample shows about 820,000 clones, about 92% of them seen only once. Input material: naive CD8+ T cells sorted from blood. The receptors here all came from a man aged 25-40 years in good health. Both conserved end residues are part of each CDR3. Fields, in order: D gene, V gene, J gene, clone size, CDR3 protein, CDR3 DNA. The D gene is left open where the match is weak. The listing skips clone size in some rows; elsewhere it reads once, few, many or a size class.

.,TRBV6-5,TRBJ2-1,.,CASSGQDYNEQFF,TGTGCCAGCTCGGGCCAGGACTACAATGAGCAGTTCTTC
.,TRBV30,TRBJ2-3,.,CACQVESTDTQYF,TGTGCCTGCCAGGTGGAAAGCACAGATACGCAGTATTTT
.,TRBV5-1,TRBJ2-7,.,CASSWRISYEQYF,TGCGCCAGCAGCTGGAGAATCTCCTACGAGCAGTACTTC
.,TRBV28,TRBJ2-1,.,CASSRRVGEQFF,TGTGCCAGCAGCCGCAGGGTGGGTGAGCAGTTCTTC
TRBD2,TRBV9,TRBJ2-7,.,CASSGTSGNYEQYF,TGTGCCAGCAGCGGGACTAGCGGAAACTACGAGCAGTACTTC
TRBD2,TRBV6-1,TRBJ2-7,.,CASRFPGLERYEQYF,TGTGCCAGCAGATTTCCGGGACTAGAGCGGTACGAGCAGTACTTC
.,TRBV6-5,TRBJ1-1,.,CASSSPQPPEAFF,TGTGCCAGCAGTAGTCCTCAACCCCCTGAAGCTTTCTTT
.,TRBV19,TRBJ1-5,.,CASSTDRRNQPQHF,TGTGCCAGTAGTACCGACCGTCGAAATCAGCCCCAGCATTTT
TRBD1,TRBV10-1,TRBJ2-7,.,CASTRQGPYEQYF,TGCGCCAGCACCAGACAGGGACCCTACGAGCAGTACTTC
.,TRBV12-2,TRBJ1-2,.,CASRRDGYGYTF,TGTGCAAGTCGCCGGGACGGCTATGGCTACACCTTC
TRBD2,TRBV2,TRBJ2-3,.,CASSDLTSGSTDTQYF,TGTGCCAGCAGTGACCTGACTAGCGGGAGCACAGATACGCAGTATTTT
.,TRBV2,TRBJ1-3,.,CAGWRTLNTIYF,TGTGCCGGTTGGCGGACGCTAAACACCATATATTTT
TRBD2,TRBV10-3,TRBJ2-1,.,CAIMAGGIAQNEQFF,TGTGCCATCATGGCGGGAGGGATAGCACAGAATGAGCAGTTCTTC
TRBD1,TRBV29-1,TRBJ2-3,once,CSAQGTGATDTQYF,TGCAGCGCTCAGGGGACAGGGGCCACAGATACGCAGTATTTT
.,TRBV10-3,TRBJ2-7,.,CAISRDYEQYF,TGTGCCATCAGCCGGGACTACGAGCAGTACTTC
.,TRBV27,TRBJ1-5,few,CASSFRAGHQPQHF,TGTGCCAGCAGTTTTAGGGCGGGCCATCAGCCCCAGCATTTT
.,TRBV28,TRBJ2-3,.,CASSFRLAETSTDTQYF,TGTGCCAGCAGTTTTAGGCTAGCCGAAACGAGCACAGATACGCAGTATTTT
.,TRBV4-3,TRBJ1-5,.,CASSQDGNQPQHF,TGCGCCAGCAGCCAAGATGGGAATCAGCCCCAGCATTTT
.,TRBV6-1,TRBJ2-3,.,CASSDEMRADTQYF,TGTGCCAGCAGTGATGAGATGCGCGCAGATACGCAGTATTTT
.,TRBV7-8,TRBJ2-7,once,CASSSTPGAYEQYF,TGTGCCAGCAGCTCCACGCCAGGGGCCTACGAGCAGTACTTC
TRBD2,TRBV11-3,TRBJ2-2,.,CASSNGGLAGTTGELFF,TGTGCCAGCAGCAATGGGGGACTAGCGGGAACTACCGGGGAGCTGTTTTTT
.,TRBV29-1,TRBJ2-5,.,CSVYRRSGETQYF,TGCAGCGTCTACAGGCGGTCGGGGGAGACCCAGTACTTC
TRBD1,TRBV15,TRBJ2-7,.,CAIRRQGQYEQYF,TGTGCCATCAGACGACAGGGACAGTACGAGCAGTACTTC
TRBD2,TRBV29-1,TRBJ2-1,.,CSVVGLAGSSYNEQFF,TGCAGCGTTGTTGGACTAGCGGGTAGCTCCTACAATGAGCAGTTCTTC
.,TRBV28,TRBJ2-7,.,CASSWGVSYEQYF,TGTGCCAGCAGCTGGGGGGTGAGCTACGAGCAGTACTTC
TRBD2,TRBV2,TRBJ2-1,.,CASSPPSGSDNEQFF,TGTGCCAGCAGTCCTCCTAGCGGGTCTGACAATGAGCAGTTCTTC
TRBD2,TRBV7-8,TRBJ2-7,.,CASSFTSGNSYEQYF,TGTGCCAGCAGCTTCACTAGCGGCAACTCCTACGAGCAGTACTTC
.,TRBV5-4,TRBJ1-1,.,CASSLSEVPEAFF,TGTGCCAGCAGCTTGTCTGAGGTCCCTGAAGCTTTCTTT
TRBD1,TRBV7-9,TRBJ2-1,.,CASSLGQGVYNEQFF,TGTGCCAGCAGCCTCGGACAGGGGGTATACAATGAGCAGTTCTTC
.,TRBV11-3,TRBJ2-7,.,CASSSSSYEQYF,TGTGCCAGCAGCTCGAGCTCCTACGAGCAGTACTTC
.,TRBV14,TRBJ1-3,.,CASSQGGNTIYF,TGTGCCAGCAGCCAAGGGGGAAACACCATATATTTT
.,TRBV10-2,TRBJ2-2,.,CASSGNTGELFF,TGCGCCAGCAGTGGTAACACCGGGGAGCTGTTTTTT
.,TRBV29-1,TRBJ2-3,.,CSVEGQIFTDTQYF,TGCAGCGTTGAAGGGCAGATCTTCACAGATACGCAGTATTTT
.,TRBV27,TRBJ2-7,.,CASSSQDQYEQYF,TGTGCCAGCAGTTCCCAAGACCAGTACGAGCAGTACTTC
TRBD2,TRBV18,TRBJ2-1,.,CASSGGVLAGAEQFF,TGTGCCAGCTCGGGAGGCGTGCTAGCGGGAGCTGAGCAGTTCTTC
TRBD2,TRBV7-9,TRBJ2-5,.,CASSLIASGSWETQYF,TGTGCCAGCAGCCTCATAGCTAGCGGGAGCTGGGAGACCCAGTACTTC
.,TRBV7-9,TRBJ1-4,.,CASSLVELNEKLFF,TGTGCCAGCAGCTTAGTTGAACTTAATGAAAAACTGTTTTTT
.,TRBV4-1,TRBJ2-7,.,CASSQGDPHLPEQYF,TGCGCCAGCAGCCAAGGGGATCCTCACCTTCCCGAGCAGTACTTC
TRBD2,TRBV13,TRBJ2-2,.,CASSSSGIDYTGELFF,TGTGCCAGCAGCTCTAGCGGGATTGATTACACCGGGGAGCTGTTTTTT
TRBD2,TRBV4-1,TRBJ2-2,.,CASSQDSGPKGELFF,TGCGCCAGCAGCCAAGATAGCGGGCCCAAGGGGGAGCTGTTTTTT
TRBD1,TRBV28,TRBJ1-4,once,CASSLASLGGYEKLFF,TGTGCCAGCAGTTTAGCGAGTTTAGGGGGCTACGAAAAACTGTTTTTT
TRBD1,TRBV15,TRBJ2-7,.,CATSRVPDRVGYYEQYF,TGTGCCACCAGCAGAGTGCCGGACAGGGTCGGGTACTACGAGCAGTACTTC
TRBD1,TRBV2,TRBJ2-5,.,CASTRGQGGVQETQYF,TGTGCCAGCACTCGCGGACAGGGGGGCGTCCAAGAGACCCAGTACTTC
.,TRBV28,TRBJ2-3,.,CASSFMSKALTDTQYF,TGTGCCAGCAGTTTTATGAGCAAAGCCCTCACAGATACGCAGTATTTT
TRBD1,TRBV7-9,TRBJ2-1,once,CASSAGQGGSYNEQFF,TGTGCCAGCAGCGCGGGACAGGGGGGCTCCTACAATGAGCAGTTCTTC
.,TRBV29-1,TRBJ2-7,.,CSVEEKVAVSYEQYF,TGCAGCGTTGAAGAAAAGGTTGCCGTTTCCTACGAGCAGTACTTC
TRBD2,TRBV27,TRBJ2-7,.,CASSSSGRRYEQYF,TGTGCCAGCAGTTCTAGCGGGAGGAGGTACGAGCAGTACTTC
.,TRBV10-3,TRBJ2-3,.,CAISEPEVGVGTDTQYF,TGTGCCATCAGTGAGCCTGAAGTGGGAGTTGGGACAGATACGCAGTATTTT
.,TRBV27,TRBJ2-3,.,CASRPGTDTQYF,TGTGCCAGCAGGCCGGGGACAGATACGCAGTATTTT
TRBD2,TRBV27,TRBJ2-2,.,CASGLAGRGELFF,TGTGCCAGCGGACTAGCGGGCCGAGGGGAGCTGTTTTTT
.,TRBV5-5,TRBJ1-4,.,CASRDGGKLFF,TGTGCCAGCAGGGATGGGGGAAAACTGTTTTTT
.,TRBV5-1,TRBJ1-4,.,CASSLADRSNEKLFF,TGCGCCAGCAGCTTGGCAGACAGATCTAATGAAAAACTGTTTTTT
.,TRBV28,TRBJ1-1,.,CASTVSGTYLGAFF,TGTGCCAGCACAGTATCCGGGACTTATTTAGGGGCTTTCTTT
.,TRBV27,TRBJ1-1,.,CASSLKSLTEAFF,TGTGCCAGCAGTTTAAAATCCCTCACTGAAGCTTTCTTT
.,TRBV2,TRBJ2-7,.,CASSDDSYEQYF,TGTGCCAGCAGTGACGACAGCTACGAGCAGTACTTC
.,TRBV2,TRBJ1-1,.,CASSEAIGLGTEAFF,TGTGCCAGCAGTGAAGCGATTGGGTTGGGCACTGAAGCTTTCTTT